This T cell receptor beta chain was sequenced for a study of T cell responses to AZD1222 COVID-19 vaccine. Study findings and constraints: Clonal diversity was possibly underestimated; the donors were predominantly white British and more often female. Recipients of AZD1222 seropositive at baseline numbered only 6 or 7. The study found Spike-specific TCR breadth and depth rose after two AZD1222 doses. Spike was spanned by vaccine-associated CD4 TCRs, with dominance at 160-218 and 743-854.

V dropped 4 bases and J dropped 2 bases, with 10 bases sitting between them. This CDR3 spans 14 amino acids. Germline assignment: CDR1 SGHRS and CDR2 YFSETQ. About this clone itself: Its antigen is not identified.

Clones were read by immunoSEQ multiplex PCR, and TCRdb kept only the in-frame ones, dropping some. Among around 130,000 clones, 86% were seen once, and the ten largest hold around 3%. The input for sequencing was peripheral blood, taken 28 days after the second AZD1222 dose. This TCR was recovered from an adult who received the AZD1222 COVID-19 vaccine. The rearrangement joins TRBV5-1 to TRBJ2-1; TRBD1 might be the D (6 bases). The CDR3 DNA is TGCGCCAGCAGCCGTGCAGGGGCCTACAATGAGCAGTTCTTC. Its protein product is CASSRAGAYNEQFF. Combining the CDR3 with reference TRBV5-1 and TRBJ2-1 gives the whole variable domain KAGVTQTPRYLIKTRGQQVTLSCSPISGHRSVSWYQQTPGQGLQFLFEYFSETQRNKGNFPGRFSGRQFSNSRSEMNVSTLELGDSALYLCASSRAGAYNEQFFGPGTRLTVL.